This T cell receptor beta chain was identified in a study of shared clonotypes between healthy human individuals. Details on this clone: What it binds is unknown. The sample contains more than one DNA sequence encoding this CDR3.

Study results and limitations: In a handful of donors, around 5% of naive CD4 clonotypes appeared in common. Sampling included only blood; tissue repertoires likely differ.

Trimming removed 4 bases from V and 1 base from J; junction bases left unmatched: 5. The V gene's germline CDR1 is SGHRS and CDR2 YFSETQ. This CDR3 comprises 15 residues. Genomic DNA (from each subset) was split evenly across several immunoSEQ plates. Some clones are missing from TCRdb's copy, which holds only in-frame ones; the method was immunoSEQ multiplex PCR. Of about 680,000 clones listed, about three quarters were seen once; the top ten hold less than 2%. This TCR was sampled from a young woman in good health. The gene calls are TRBV5-1 and TRBJ2-1; 7 bases are shared with TRBD2. What was sequenced was memory CD4+ T cells sorted from blood. Subset of the sample: CD45RA-negative fraction. The CDR3 nucleotides are TGCGCCAGCAGCCCAGCTAGCGGATCCTACAATGAGCAGTTCTTC. This sequence encodes CASSPASGSYNEQFF.